This passage covers 29 T cell receptor beta chains from one sample sequenced in a study of immune heterogeneity within non-small cell lung tumors. It was with 32 V and 13 J primers that multiplex PCR amplified TCR beta CDR3. In TCRdb, the multiplex PCR reads were re-called with MiXCR into one record per CDR3 protein. Of roughly 14,000 distinct CDR3 sequences in the sample, 25% to 35% were seen once. Template input was genomic DNA from bulk tumor (around 630 ng per sample). Several far-apart biopsies were taken per primary tumor during surgery. These patients got curative surgery after being newly diagnosed with untreated non-small cell lung cancer. The source material was lung tumor tissue. These receptors all stem from a man aged 40-49 years with non-small cell lung cancer.

Turning to this clonotype: A much bigger clone sits one base away, suggesting this may be a read error. The chain couples TRBV6-1 to TRBJ2-7, with D unresolved. This CDR3 contains 14 residues. The ends were cut back, 7 bases at V and 3 bases at J, with 16 bases in the middle. Germline V gene lookup returns CDR1 MNHNS and CDR2 SASEGT. The CDR3 coding sequence is TGTGCCAGCACCTCTTTACATGGGCGCTACGAGCAGTACTTC. Translation: CASTSLHGRYEQYF.

This clonotype came up a few times. This chain links TRBV5-1 with TRBJ2-7, with 12 bases lining up with TRBD1. Germline values: CDR1 SGHRS, CDR2 YFSETQ. There are 16 residues in the CDR3. V dropped 4 bases and J dropped 3; count of bases not matched to a gene: 8. CDR3 bases: TGCGCCAGCAGCGCAGGGACAGGGGGCCAATACTACGAGCAGTACTTC. The encoded protein is CASSAGTGGQYYEQYF.

By share of the sample, this clonotype is medium-sized (0.01 to 0.1%). This chain connects TRBV19 to TRBJ1-2; 8 bases map to TRBD1. This CDR3 has 15 amino acids. J was trimmed by 4 bases and V by 7 bases; bases with no gene match: 11. Germline CDR1 and CDR2: LNHDA and SQIVND (reference sequence). The CDR3, as DNA: TGTGCCAGTATCCCACCGGGACAGGCCCCCTATGGCTACACCTTC. This sequence encodes CASIPPGQAPYGYTF.

This clonotype was observed a few times. This may stem from a read error, because a much larger clone lies one nucleotide away. As the CDR3 is not closed by the conserved phenylalanine or tryptophan, this likely results from a read error. This chain connects TRBV12-5 to TRBJ2-7; D remains ambiguous. In germline, CDR1 is LGHNT, CDR2 FRNRAP. CDR3 length: 13 amino acids. CDR3 in DNA: TGTGCTAGTGGTTTGGTAAACAGCTACGGGCAGTACTCC. Translation gives CASGLVNSYGQYS.

This clonotype has ten or more counts. The V gene is TRBV10-3, the J gene TRBJ2-2; 10 nucleotides align to TRBD1. Unmatched junction bases numbered 3, after V lost 6 bases and J lost 2 bases. Germline V lookup: CDR1 ENHRY, CDR2 SYGVKD. The CDR3 has 15 amino acids. The CDR3 here is CAIRGTGDNTGELFF. The CDR3 bases are TGTGCCATCAGGGGGACAGGGGACAACACCGGGGAGCTGTTTTTT.

In the case of this clonotype: This may come from a read error, since a much larger clone is one base off. The chain recombines TRBV28 with TRBJ1-4; D gene unclear. In germline, CDR1 is MDHEN, CDR2 SYDVKM. CDR3 length: 18 residues. Trimming removed 7 bases from V and 6 bases from J, with 27 bases in between. CDR3 sequence reads: CASISTFTRRTDHEKLFF. Written as DNA, the CDR3 is TGTGCCAGCATTTCGACCTTTACCCGGCGGACGGACCATGAAAAACTGTTTTTT. Full variable domain (outside the CDR3, taken from reference TRBV28 and TRBJ1-4): DVKVTQSSRYLVKRTGEKVFLECVQDMDHENMFWYRQDPGLGLRLIYFSYDVKMKEKGDIPEGYSVSREKKERFSLILESASTNQTSMYLCASISTFTRRTDHEKLFFGSGTQLSVL.

This clonotype was found many times. The chain has TRBV6-2 or TRBV6-3 and TRBJ1-2; D might be TRBD1 (5 bases). Germline V gives CDR1 MNHEY, CDR2 SVGEGT. CDR3 length equals 12 residues. Trimming pared 4 bases from V and 7 bases from J, leaving 10 bases between. DNA of the CDR3: TGTGCCAGCAGTTCCCGGACATTTGGCTACACCTTC. Encoded protein: CASSSRTFGYTF.

On this clonotype itself: A much larger clone is a single base away; this may be a read error. V and J are TRBV7-3 and TRBJ1-1; unclear D gene. The CDR3 totals 13 residues. CDR1 and CDR2 (germline): SGHTA, FQGTGA. Here the CDR3 reads CAISTQRNTEAFF. The CDR3, as DNA: TGTGCCATCAGCACCCAGCGGAACACTGAAGCTTTCTTT.

This clonotype is medium-sized (0.01 to 0.1%) by share. CDR3 residues: CATSDTNYGYTF. In nucleotides, the CDR3 is TGTGCCACCAGTGACACGAACTATGGCTACACCTTC. This chain uses TRBV24-1 with TRBJ1-2; D uncertain. Trimming cost V 4 bases and J 2 bases, with 4 bases left between them. There are 12 residues in the CDR3. CDR1 is KGHDR, CDR2 SFDVKD, per germline.

Concerning this clonotype: This may stem from a read error, because a much larger clone lies one nucleotide away. The genes are TRBV9 and TRBJ2-7; TRBD2 matches 7 bases. CDR1 and CDR2 (germline): SGDLS, YYNGEE. The CDR3 runs 15 residues. The CDR3 loop is CASSGTSAHSYKQYF. The CDR3 DNA reads as TGTGCCAGCAGCGGTACTAGCGCACACTCCTACAAGCAGTACTTC.

The sample holds a few counts of this clonotype. The chain has TRBV3-1 and TRBJ2-2, with TRBD2 identical over 13 bases. CDR1 is LGHDT, CDR2 YNNKEL, per germline (reference sequence). The CDR3 contains 16 residues. V lost 4 bases to trimming and J lost 8 bases; unmatched junction nucleotides: 7. The CDR3 nucleotides are TGTGCCAGCAGCCTTGGACTAGCGGGAGCGGGGGGGGAGCTGTTTTTT. Translation: CASSLGLAGAGGELFF.

This clonotype is classed as medium-sized. The chain recombines TRBV10-3 with TRBJ1-5; the match to TRBD1 covers 11 bases. Germline V CDR1 and CDR2: ENHRY, SYGVKD. This CDR3 region has 13 residues. CDR3 sequence (DNA): TGTGCTACGGACAGGGGGCACAATCAGCCCCAGCATTTT. Protein: CATDRGHNQPQHF.

Ten or more counts support this clonotype. The chain carries TRBV27 and TRBJ1-1, with D hard to call. V dropped 0 bases and J dropped 5 bases, with 16 bases sitting between them. This CDR3 is built from 16 residues. Germline CDR1 reads MNHEY; CDR2 reads SMNVEV (reference sequence). The CDR3 coding sequence is TGTGCCAGCAGTTTATCGAGGTTCTTTGGGTTTACTGAAGCTTTCTTT. It is translated as CASSLSRFFGFTEAFF.

This clonotype was counted at least ten times. CDR3 sequence (DNA): TGTGCCAGTAGGGCAAAGCATGAGCAGTTCTTC. Its translation: CASRAKHEQFF. This chain joins TRBV19 and TRBJ2-1; the D is unclear. V was trimmed by 6 bases and J by 8 bases, leaving 8 bases between them. Germline V CDR1 and CDR2: LNHDA, SQIVND (reference sequence). The CDR3 consists of 11 residues.

This clonotype is deemed medium-sized. The rearrangement joins TRBV27 to TRBJ1-5; D not certain. CDR1 and CDR2 from the germline V gene are MNHEY and SMNVEV (reference sequence). The CDR3 runs 13 residues. V lost 4 bases, J lost 2 bases, and 6 bases lay in between. CDR3 bases: TGTGCCAGCAGTTATAGGGGCAATCAGCCCCAGCATTTT. The encoded protein is CASSYRGNQPQHF.

The chain employs TRBV6-1 and TRBJ2-1; 9 bases align to TRBD1. V dropped 6 bases and J dropped 6; count of bases not matched to a gene: 9. The CDR3 extends over 15 amino acids. Germline V lookup: CDR1 MNHNS, CDR2 SASEGT. CDR3 sequence (DNA): TGTGCCAGCAGAGGGCCGGGGACAGGGTTCAATGAGCAGTTCTTC. This encodes CASRGPGTGFNEQFF.

This chain uses TRBV11-2 with TRBJ2-4; D gene ambiguous. Germline CDR1 SGHAT, CDR2 FQNNGV. Trimming cost V 6 bases and J 3 bases, with 15 bases left between them. The CDR3 covers 15 residues. In nucleotides, the CDR3 is TGTGCCAGCAGTCTCGGCCATCCAAGCAAAAACATTCAGTACTTC. It encodes CASSLGHPSKNIQYF.

This clonotype has only a few counts. The V gene is TRBV11-3, the J gene TRBJ2-7; a weak D match, TRBD2 (8 bases). The CDR3 is 16 residues long. Germline lookup yields CDR1 SGHNT and CDR2 YENEEA. The germline V and J ends were trimmed by 4 bases and 0 bases, with 16 bases remaining between them. CDR3: CASSSGGDSLSYEQYF. CDR3 in DNA: TGTGCCAGCAGCTCGGGGGGGGACAGCCTCTCCTACGAGCAGTACTTC.

The chain combines TRBV4-1 with TRBJ2-1; 8 bases match TRBD2. The CDR3 consists of 16 residues. V trimming: 1 base; J trimming: 7 bases; junction bases outside the gene matches: 9. Germline V gene data show CDR1 as MGHRA and CDR2 as YSYEKL. CDR3 loop: CASSQAGGGGRNEQFF. The CDR3 DNA sequence: TGCGCCAGCAGCCAAGCGGGGGGCGGGGGGAGGAATGAGCAGTTCTTC.

In this sample, this clonotype turned up a few times. V usage is TRBV5-1 and J usage is TRBJ2-5; no reliable D call. V lost 6 bases and J 0 bases, leaving 6 bases between the germline ends. This CDR3 comprises 12 residues. CDR1 is SGHRS, CDR2 YFSETQ, per germline. The CDR3 reads CASTRDQETQYF. The CDR3 DNA reads TGCGCCAGCACCCGGGACCAAGAGACCCAGTACTTC.

A few counts support this clonotype. The V and J genes are TRBV12-3 or TRBV12-4 and TRBJ2-1; TRBD1 agrees at 9 bases. With 3 bases clipped from V and 1 base from J, the junction kept 7 bases outside the gene matches. The CDR3 loop spans 17 amino acids. The DNA of the CDR3 is TGTGCCAGCAGTTTTGGGTTCGACAGGGGGTCCTACAATGAGCAGTTCTTC. Translating it yields CASSFGFDRGSYNEQFF.

This clonotype appeared many times. This rearrangement joins TRBV7-8 to TRBJ2-1; weak D call: TRBD2 (5 bases). Trimming removed 5 bases from V and 10 bases from J, with 15 bases in between. CDR1 is SGHVS and CDR2 is FQNEAQ in the germline V gene. This CDR3 spans 13 amino acids. The CDR3 DNA reads TGTGCCAGCAGCCTCCGCCCGACGGGGGAGCAGTTCTTC. Translated: CASSLRPTGEQFF.

Ten or more counts support this clonotype. The chain employs TRBV6-2 or TRBV6-3 and TRBJ1-6; D remains unclear. CDR1 is MNHEY and CDR2 is SVGEGT in the germline V gene. The ends were cut back, 6 bases at V and 7 bases at J, with 19 bases in the middle. The CDR3 has 16 amino acids. The CDR3 sequence is CASRGQTPRRNSPLHF. In DNA, the CDR3 is TGTGCCAGCAGGGGCCAAACCCCAAGGAGAAATTCACCCCTCCACTTT.

Points on this clonotype: A read error may be the cause here, since a much bigger clone is one base away. The chain is built from TRBV5-4 and TRBJ2-7; D is undetermined. Looked up from germline, CDR1 is SGHNT and CDR2 is YYREEE (reference sequence). Trimming removed 0 bases at V and 0 bases at J, with 10 bases between. The CDR3 runs 15 residues. The CDR3 region has the DNA TGTGCCAGCAGCTTGGGCCCCGTATTCTCCTACGAGCAGTACTTC. Its protein product is CASSLGPVFSYEQYF.

In regard to this clonotype: Compared with germline, one end of the junction differs, possibly owing to a read error. This rearrangement joins TRBV18 to TRBJ1-5; no firm D call. CDR3 length equals 16 residues. The germline V gene encodes CDR1 KGHSH and CDR2 LQKENI. CDR3 in DNA: TGCGCCAGCTCACCCACGTCAGAACAGAGCAATCAGCCCCAGCATTTT. It encodes CASSPTSEQSNQPQHF.

The chain uses TRBV30 and TRBJ2-7, with 13 bases aligning to TRBD2. V shed 5 bases, J shed 6 bases, and the junction held 10 bases outside the gene matches. CDR3 length equals 15 residues. CDR1 GTSNPN and CDR2 SVGIG come from the germline V gene (reference sequence). CDR3 DNA: TGTGCCTGGGCCCGAGGACTAGCGGGAGTTGGCGAGCAGTACTTC. Protein product: CAWARGLAGVGEQYF.

This clonotype was seen only a few times. The chain employs TRBV5-1 and TRBJ2-5; 14 nucleotides agree with TRBD2. V gave up 4 bases and J gave up 2 bases; unmatched junction bases: 1. CDR1 SGHRS and CDR2 YFSETQ come from the germline V gene. The CDR3 covers 15 residues. In DNA form, the CDR3 reads TGCGCCAGCAGCAGACTAGCGGGGGGGCAAGAGACCCAGTACTTC. Amino acid sequence: CASSRLAGGQETQYF.

About this clonotype itself: Possible read error: a much larger clone is one base away. The chain has TRBV13 and TRBJ1-6; maybe TRBD1 (5 bases). The germline V gene has CDR1 PRHDT and CDR2 FYEKMQ (reference sequence). This CDR3 is 14 amino acids long. The V end lost 2 bases, the J end lost 5 bases, and 7 bases lay between the germline ends. The CDR3 nucleotides are TGTGCCAGCAGCTTAAAACAGGATAATTCACCCCTCCACTTT. Its translation is CASSLKQDNSPLHF.

The chain carries TRBV7-2 and TRBJ1-3; no clear D. CDR3 size: 13 residues. V was clipped by 1 base and J by 7 bases, with 8 bases between them. Germline CDR1 is SGHTA and CDR2 is FQGNSA. As DNA, the CDR3 is TGTGCCAGCAGCTTAGTAGTTGTGAACACCATATATTTT. Translation gives CASSLVVVNTIYF.